This T cell receptor beta chain was captured in a study of blood T cells in healthy people across ages. Study observations and caveats: Diversity estimates from one million T cells were considered underestimates. As age increased, TCR beta diversity per million T cells fell in a roughly linear fashion.

Next came a second PCR, run for about 6 to 12 cycles, which used a sample-barcoded 5' primer along with a J-beta primer mix. TCRdb re-called the 5' RACE reads with MiXCR, one entry per CDR3 protein. The top ten clones hold more than 8.5% of a sample with 600,000 to 850,000 distinct CDR3 sequences, about 25% of them seen once. Germline V lookup: CDR1 SGDLS, CDR2 YYNGEE. The CDR3 extends over 13 amino acids. V dropped 0 bases and J dropped 6 bases, with 10 bases sitting between them. This clonotype has just a few counts. Its target is unknown. Separately, the same data were catalogued under a study of T cells of mothers and their children. From that report: Donation involved three healthy Caucasian mothers and the six children that they had.

Sequencing used blood. The gene calls are TRBV9 and TRBJ2-7; perhaps TRBD1 as D (7 bases). The sequence was obtained from a boy younger than 18 in good health. The CDR3 region has the DNA TGTGCCAGCAGCGTAGTGCAGGGGGGCGAGCAGTACTTC. The encoded protein is CASSVVQGGEQYF.